A single sample is the source of the 27 T cell receptor beta chains below, sequenced in a study of cytomegalovirus exposure and HLA in healthy donors. Generated by immunoSEQ multiplex PCR, the TCRdb table keeps only in-frame clones and is missing some. The repertoire has hundreds of thousands of clones, more than 80% of them found once; the top ten carry 0.8% to 0.85%. Sequenced material: PBMCs. These receptors were taken from a woman younger than 35 in good health and CMV-seronegative.

This chain links TRBV4-1 with TRBJ2-6; 9 bases align to TRBD1. Trimming cost V 3 bases and J 4 bases; bases outside gene matches: 10. The CDR3 loop spans 18 amino acids. The germline gives CDR1 MGHRA, CDR2 YSYEKL. The CDR3 coding sequence is TGCGCCAGCAGCCAGGGAGGGGACAGGGCAGCGGGGGCCAACGTCCTGACTTTC. Amino acid sequence: CASSQGGDRAAGANVLTF.

J is TRBJ1-1 and V is TRBV18; possibly TRBD1 for D (5 bases). This CDR3 is 14 amino acids long. The germline gives CDR1 KGHSH, CDR2 LQKENI. V was shortened by 5 bases and J by 3 bases, with 13 bases between the two germline ends. This CDR3 is CASSSGGGYTEAFF. CDR3 nucleotide sequence: TGTGCCAGCTCATCGGGTGGGGGGTACACTGAAGCTTTCTTT.

This clone was counted only a few times. The chain links TRBV28 to TRBJ1-2; the match to TRBD1 covers 7 bases. V shed 5 bases and J 3 bases; nucleotides not matched to a gene: 12. The CDR3 spans 16 residues. CDR1 is MDHEN, CDR2 SYDVKM, per germline. The CDR3 DNA reads as TGTGCCAGCAGTCCCCCCAGGGGGAGAAGGGACTATGGCTACACCTTC. Protein product: CASSPPRGRRDYGYTF.

This chain links TRBV6-1 with TRBJ1-3, with TRBD1 matching over 10 bases. Germline lookup yields CDR1 MNHNS and CDR2 SASEGT. V lost 6 bases to trimming and J lost 8 bases; unmatched junction nucleotides: 7. This CDR3 comprises 14 residues. CDR3: CASRPGQGFDTIYF. In DNA, the CDR3 is TGTGCCAGCAGGCCGGGACAGGGGTTTGACACCATATATTTT.

This chain links TRBV7-9 with TRBJ1-1; maybe TRBD1 (6 bases). There are 18 residues in the CDR3. V was shortened by 0 bases and J by 1 base, with 18 bases between the two germline ends. Germline CDR1 and CDR2: SEHNR and FQNEAQ (reference sequence). The CDR3 DNA follows: TGTGCCAGCAGCTTAGCGGTGGCAGGGGCCCTCGGGAACACTGAAGCTTTCTTT. It translates to CASSLAVAGALGNTEAFF.

In its sample, this clone was seen a few times. V and J are TRBV6-5 and TRBJ2-2; the D is unclear. V gave up 0 bases and J gave up 8 bases, with 7 bases separating them. Germline V gives CDR1 MNHEY, CDR2 SVGAGI. The CDR3 runs 13 residues. The CDR3 DNA is TGTGCCAGCAGTTACTCCGTCGCGGGGGAGCTGTTTTTT. Its protein product is CASSYSVAGELFF.

The chain carries TRBV7-9 and TRBJ1-4; 9 nucleotides match TRBD1. The junction had 2 bases not matched to a gene; V was cut back by 5 bases and J by 4 bases. This CDR3 comprises 14 residues. From germline, CDR1 is SEHNR and CDR2 FQNEAQ (reference sequence). The CDR3 protein is CASSPDRGNEKLFF. The CDR3 nucleotides are TGTGCCAGCAGCCCGGACAGGGGTAATGAAAAACTGTTTTTT.

The chain recombines TRBV7-8 with TRBJ2-6, with D maybe TRBD1 (6 bases). This CDR3 comprises 17 residues. Trimming left V 1 base short and J 1 base short, with 11 bases between. Per the germline V gene, CDR1 is SGHVS and CDR2 is FQNEAQ. The CDR3 DNA is TGTGCCAGCAGCTTAGTTGGGGGCGGGTCTGGGGCCAACGTCCTGACTTTC. Its translation is CASSLVGGGSGANVLTF. Complete variable domain (other parts from reference TRBV7-8 and TRBJ2-6): GAGVSQSPRYKVAKRGQDVALRCDPISGHVSLFWYQQALGQGPEFLTYFQNEAQLDKSGLPSDRFFAERPEGSVSTLKIQRTQQEDSAVYLCASSLVGGGSGANVLTFGAGSRLTVL.

The chain combines TRBV11-2 with TRBJ2-5; D possibly corresponds to TRBD2 (6 bases). The V and J ends lost 2 bases and 5 bases respectively, with 15 bases between them. CDR3 size: 15 residues. Germline CDR1 SGHAT, CDR2 FQNNGV. The CDR3 loop reads CASSLQTSGRETQYF. For the CDR3, the DNA is TGTGCCAGCAGCTTACAAACTTCGGGGAGGGAGACCCAGTACTTC.

V and J are TRBV4-1 and TRBJ2-7, with 8 bases identical to TRBD1. The CDR3 contains 15 residues. The germline gives CDR1 MGHRA, CDR2 YSYEKL. With 0 bases clipped from V and 2 bases from J, the junction kept 3 bases outside the gene matches. Here the CDR3 DNA reads TGCGCCAGCAGCCAAGAGGGGACAGGACCCTACGAGCAGTACTTC. Translating it yields CASSQEGTGPYEQYF.

V gene TRBV4-2 combines with J gene TRBJ2-7; TRBD2 agrees at 7 bases. J was trimmed by 3 bases and V by 5 bases; bases with no gene match: 10. Germline-derived CDR1 and CDR2 are LGHNA and YNFKEQ. This CDR3 spans 15 amino acids. Here the CDR3 DNA reads TGTGCCAGCAGCTGGGAATCGGGGGGTAACTACGAGCAGTACTTC. This translates into CASSWESGGNYEQYF.

This chain joins TRBV6-5 and TRBJ2-5, with TRBD1 matching over 7 bases. With 4 bases clipped from V and 4 bases from J, the junction kept 6 bases outside the gene matches. The CDR3 loop spans 14 amino acids. The V gene's germline CDR1 is MNHEY and CDR2 SVGAGI. The CDR3 nucleotides are TGTGCCAGCAGTTCCCCGGGACAGCTAGAGACCCAGTACTTC. This gives the protein CASSSPGQLETQYF.

V usage is TRBV7-2 and J usage is TRBJ2-1; 10 bases are a match to TRBD2. This CDR3 is 16 amino acids long. V lost 4 bases, J lost 3 bases, and 6 bases stayed unmatched. Germline V gene data show CDR1 as SGHTA and CDR2 as FQGNSA. DNA for the CDR3: TGTGCCAGCAGCTCCCCAGGGACTAGCGTCTACAATGAGCAGTTCTTC. Amino acids: CASSSPGTSVYNEQFF. Drawing the rest from reference TRBV7-2 and TRBJ2-1, the complete variable domain is GAGVSQSPSNKVTEKGKDVELRCDPISGHTALYWYRQSLGQGLEFLIYFQGNSAPDKSGLPSDRFSAERTGGSVSTLTIQRTQQEDSAVYLCASSSPGTSVYNEQFFGPGTRLTVL.

The V gene is TRBV28, the J gene TRBJ1-1, with 8 bases fitting TRBD1. Germline trimming cut 2 bases from V and 9 bases from J; bases unmatched to any gene: 2. Germline V CDR1 and CDR2: MDHEN, SYDVKM. CDR3 length: 12 residues. The CDR3 nucleotides read TGTGCCAGCAGTTTAGGGGACAGGCAAGCTTTCTTT. Translation: CASSLGDRQAFF.

The genes are TRBV19 and TRBJ2-2; 11 nucleotides agree with TRBD2. The CDR3 totals 18 residues. The germline gives CDR1 LNHDA, CDR2 SQIVND (reference sequence). V was pared by 4 bases and J by 5 bases, with 12 bases of the junction left unmatched. The CDR3 protein is CASSRPSGGTSGTGELFF. CDR3 in DNA: TGTGCCAGTAGTAGGCCTAGCGGGGGGACCTCGGGTACCGGGGAGCTGTTTTTT.

This chain connects TRBV9 to TRBJ2-3, with 13 bases that match TRBD2. Germline V gene sequence: CDR1 SGDLS, CDR2 YYNGEE. CDR3 length: 18 amino acids. J was trimmed by 6 bases and V by 7 bases; bases with no gene match: 17. The CDR3 protein is CASGASWTSGSRIDTQYF. CDR3 coding DNA: TGTGCCAGCGGGGCTTCATGGACTAGCGGGAGTAGGATTGATACGCAGTATTTT.

The chain couples TRBV19 to TRBJ1-2; 7 positions match TRBD1. The V and J ends lost 6 bases and 5 bases, in that order; junction bases with no gene match: 6. Germline V lookup: CDR1 LNHDA, CDR2 SQIVND (reference sequence). CDR3 size: 13 residues. Here the CDR3 reads CASRTGTAYGYTF. CDR3 sequence (DNA): TGTGCCAGTAGAACCGGGACAGCATATGGCTACACCTTC.

The rearrangement uses TRBV28 and TRBJ2-2, with D perhaps TRBD2 (6 bases). Germline CDR1 is MDHEN and CDR2 is SYDVKM. V was pared by 2 bases and J by 4 bases, with 17 bases between. This CDR3 is built from 17 residues. Written as DNA, the CDR3 is TGTGCCAGCAGTTTACCCCCTCGCGGGGCAGTCACCGGGGAGCTGTTTTTT. Protein product: CASSLPPRGAVTGELFF.

This chain uses TRBV2 with TRBJ2-1; 7 nucleotides align to TRBD2. This CDR3 contains 17 residues. Per germline, CDR1 SNHLY and CDR2 FYNNEI. Trimming removed 4 bases from V and 7 bases from J; junction bases left unmatched: 16. CDR3: CASSAQKAGLGGNEQFF. The CDR3 DNA is TGTGCCAGCAGTGCCCAAAAAGCTGGATTGGGGGGGAATGAGCAGTTCTTC.

V and J are TRBV12-5 and TRBJ2-1; TRBD2 might be the D (6 bases). This CDR3 is 15 amino acids long. Germline V gene data show CDR1 as LGHNT and CDR2 as FRNRAP. The V and J ends lost 2 bases and 4 bases respectively, with 12 bases between them. CDR3 DNA sequence: TGTGCTAGTGGTTTGCTTGGGACTTCTTACAATGAGCAGTTCTTC. Amino acids: CASGLLGTSYNEQFF.

V and J are TRBV27 and TRBJ2-5; TRBD2 might be the D (5 bases). This CDR3 region has 18 residues. Trimming took 3 bases from V and 5 from J, leaving 25 bases between them. Germline V gene lookup returns CDR1 MNHEY and CDR2 SMNVEV (reference sequence). The CDR3 DNA follows: TGTGCCAGCAGTTTGATCCAGGCGGGCCTCGGCGGTCTGGAGACCCAGTACTTC. As protein: CASSLIQAGLGGLETQYF.

The chain joins TRBV6-1 to TRBJ2-7; TRBD1 matches at 8 bases. Germline V gene data show CDR1 as MNHNS and CDR2 as SASEGT. V was pared by 5 bases and J by 5 bases, with 11 bases of the junction left unmatched. The CDR3 contains 15 residues. The CDR3 loop is CASSTSTGGVDEQYF. The CDR3, as DNA: TGTGCCAGCAGTACAAGCACAGGGGGAGTTGACGAGCAGTACTTC.

This clone came up once. V is TRBV30 and J is TRBJ1-2, with TRBD1 as a possible D gene (5 bases). The CDR3 contains 12 residues. V gave up 3 bases and J gave up 7 bases, with 12 bases separating them. Germline lookup yields CDR1 GTSNPN and CDR2 SVGIG (reference sequence). The CDR3 region has the DNA TGTGCCTGGAGCCTAACGGGGGTTGGCTACACCTTC. As protein: CAWSLTGVGYTF.

The chain carries TRBV6-5 and TRBJ1-1; 7 positions match TRBD1. The germline V gene has CDR1 MNHEY and CDR2 SVGAGI. V shed 7 bases, J shed 5 bases, and the junction held 10 bases outside the gene matches. This CDR3 spans 14 amino acids. The CDR3 DNA sequence: TGTGCCAGCACTCCCGACAGGGAAAAAACTGAAGCTTTCTTT. Translated, it gives CASTPDREKTEAFF.

The V call is TRBV6-6, the J call TRBJ1-1; D is uncertain. The CDR3 contains 13 residues. Trimming cost V 7 bases and J 0 bases, with 9 bases left between them. Germline V gene lookup returns CDR1 MNHNY and CDR2 SVGAGI (reference sequence). The CDR3 DNA follows: TGTGCCAGCACCCCCTATTTGAACACTGAAGCTTTCTTT. The encoded protein is CASTPYLNTEAFF.

The chain is built from TRBV27 and TRBJ1-1; no firm D call. The germline V gene has CDR1 MNHEY and CDR2 SMNVEV (reference sequence). This CDR3 is built from 14 residues. V was shortened by 6 bases and J by 8 bases, with 19 bases between the two germline ends. This CDR3 reads CASRPSGGSREAFF. The CDR3 bases are TGTGCCAGCAGACCCTCGGGTGGGTCAAGGGAAGCTTTCTTT.

The rearrangement links TRBV4-2 to TRBJ2-7; 10 positions match TRBD2. This CDR3 comprises 18 residues. After removal of 1 base from V and 3 bases from J, the junction contained 12 bases not matched to a gene. Germline V gene sequence: CDR1 LGHNA, CDR2 YNFKEQ. The chain's CDR3 is CASSQVGEPAGGGYEQYF. Written as DNA, the CDR3 is TGTGCCAGCAGCCAAGTCGGAGAGCCAGCGGGAGGGGGCTACGAGCAGTACTTC.